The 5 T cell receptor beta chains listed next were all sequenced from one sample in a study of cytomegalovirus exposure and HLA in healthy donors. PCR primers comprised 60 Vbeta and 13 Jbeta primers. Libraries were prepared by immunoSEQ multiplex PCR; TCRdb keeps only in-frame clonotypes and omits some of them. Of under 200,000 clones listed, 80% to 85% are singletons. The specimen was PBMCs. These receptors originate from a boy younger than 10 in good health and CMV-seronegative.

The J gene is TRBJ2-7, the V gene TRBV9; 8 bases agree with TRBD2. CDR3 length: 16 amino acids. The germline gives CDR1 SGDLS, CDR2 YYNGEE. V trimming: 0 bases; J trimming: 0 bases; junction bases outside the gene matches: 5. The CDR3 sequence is CASSVDPSGYSYEQYF. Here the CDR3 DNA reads TGTGCCAGCAGCGTAGACCCTAGCGGGTACTCCTACGAGCAGTACTTC. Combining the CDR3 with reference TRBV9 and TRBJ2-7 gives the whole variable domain DSGVTQTPKHLITATGQRVTLRCSPRSGDLSVYWYQQSLDQGLQFLIQYYNGEERAKGNILERFSAQQFPDLHSELNLSSLELGDSALYFCASSVDPSGYSYEQYFGPGTRLTVT.

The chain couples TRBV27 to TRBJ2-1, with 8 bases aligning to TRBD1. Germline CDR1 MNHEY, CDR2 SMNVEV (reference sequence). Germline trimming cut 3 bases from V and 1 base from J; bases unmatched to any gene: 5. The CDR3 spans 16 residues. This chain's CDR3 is CASSFQGAYSYNEQFF. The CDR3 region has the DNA TGTGCCAGCAGTTTCCAGGGGGCCTATTCCTACAATGAGCAGTTCTTC.

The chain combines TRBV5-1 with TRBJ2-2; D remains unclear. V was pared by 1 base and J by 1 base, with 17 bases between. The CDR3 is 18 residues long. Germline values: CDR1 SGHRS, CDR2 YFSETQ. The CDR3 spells CASSLKARPPRNTGELFF. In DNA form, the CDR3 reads TGCGCCAGCAGCTTGAAGGCTAGGCCGCCGCGGAACACCGGGGAGCTGTTTTTT.

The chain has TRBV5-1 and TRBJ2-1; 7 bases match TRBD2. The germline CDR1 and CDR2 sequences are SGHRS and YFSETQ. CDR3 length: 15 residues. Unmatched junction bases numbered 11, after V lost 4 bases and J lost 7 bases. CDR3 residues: CASSIDRTRANEQFF. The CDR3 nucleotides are TGCGCCAGCAGCATCGACCGGACTAGGGCAAATGAGCAGTTCTTC.

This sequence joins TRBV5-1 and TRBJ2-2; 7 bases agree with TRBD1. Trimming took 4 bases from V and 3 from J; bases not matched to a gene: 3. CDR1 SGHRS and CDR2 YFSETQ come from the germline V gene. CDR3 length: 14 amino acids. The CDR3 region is CASSVGQYTGELFF. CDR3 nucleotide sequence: TGCGCCAGCAGCGTGGGACAGTACACCGGGGAGCTGTTTTTT.